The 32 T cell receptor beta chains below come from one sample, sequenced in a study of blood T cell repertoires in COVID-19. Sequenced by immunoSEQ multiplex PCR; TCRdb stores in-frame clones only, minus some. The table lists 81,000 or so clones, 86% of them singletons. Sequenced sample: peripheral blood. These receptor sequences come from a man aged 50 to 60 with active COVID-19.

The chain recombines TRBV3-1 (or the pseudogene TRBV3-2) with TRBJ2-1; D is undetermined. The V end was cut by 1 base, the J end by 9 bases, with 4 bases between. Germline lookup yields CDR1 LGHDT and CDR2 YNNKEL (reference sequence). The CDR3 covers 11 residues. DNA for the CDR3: TGTGCCAGCAGCCAAGGCAGTGAGCAGTTCTTC. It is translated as CASSQGSEQFF.

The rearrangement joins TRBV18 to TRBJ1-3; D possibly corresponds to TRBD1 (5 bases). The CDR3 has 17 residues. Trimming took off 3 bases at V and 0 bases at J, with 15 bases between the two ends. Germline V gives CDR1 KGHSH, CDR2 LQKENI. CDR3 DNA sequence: TGTGCCAGCTCACCCCTACAGGCCACCAGCTCTGGAAACACCATATATTTT. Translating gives CASSPLQATSSGNTIYF.

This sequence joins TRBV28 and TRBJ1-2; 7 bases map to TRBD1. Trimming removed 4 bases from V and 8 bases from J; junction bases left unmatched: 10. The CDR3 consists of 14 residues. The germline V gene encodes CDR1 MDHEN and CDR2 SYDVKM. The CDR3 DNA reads TGTGCCAGCAGTTACCACAGGGGCCCGAGGGGCTACACCTTC. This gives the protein CASSYHRGPRGYTF.

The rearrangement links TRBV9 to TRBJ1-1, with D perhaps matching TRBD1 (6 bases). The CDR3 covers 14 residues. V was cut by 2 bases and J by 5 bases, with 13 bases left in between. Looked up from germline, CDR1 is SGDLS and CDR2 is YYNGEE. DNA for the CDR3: TGTGCCAGCAGCGTCCAGGGGTTGGGGACTGAAGCTTTCTTT. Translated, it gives CASSVQGLGTEAFF.

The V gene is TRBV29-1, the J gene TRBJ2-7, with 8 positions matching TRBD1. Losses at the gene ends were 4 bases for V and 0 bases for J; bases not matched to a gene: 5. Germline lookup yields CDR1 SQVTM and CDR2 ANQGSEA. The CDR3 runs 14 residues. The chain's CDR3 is CSVGNGQGSYEQYF. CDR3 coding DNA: TGCAGCGTTGGGAACGGACAGGGCTCCTACGAGCAGTACTTC.

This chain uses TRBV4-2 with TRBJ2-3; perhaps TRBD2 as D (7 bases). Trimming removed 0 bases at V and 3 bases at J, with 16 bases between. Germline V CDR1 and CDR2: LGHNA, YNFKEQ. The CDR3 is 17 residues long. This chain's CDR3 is CASSQDGGGLPTDTQYF. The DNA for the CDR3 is TGTGCCAGCAGCCAAGATGGGGGGGGCCTACCTACAGATACGCAGTATTTT.

The CDR3 sequence: CASSYGAGASNQPQHF. The CDR3 DNA reads as TGTGCCAGCAGTTACGGGGCAGGGGCAAGCAATCAGCCCCAGCATTTT. This chain uses TRBV6-2 or TRBV6-3 with TRBJ1-5; weak D call: TRBD1 (6 bases). The V end lost 2 bases, the J end lost 1 base, and 12 bases lay between the germline ends. The CDR3 length is 16 residues. The germline gives CDR1 MNHEY, CDR2 SVGEGT.

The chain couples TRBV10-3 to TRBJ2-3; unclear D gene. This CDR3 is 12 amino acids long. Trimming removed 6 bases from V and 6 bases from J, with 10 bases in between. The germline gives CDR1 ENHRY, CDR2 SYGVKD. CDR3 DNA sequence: TGTGCCATCAGCCCTCCCGGGGATACGCAGTATTTT. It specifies CAISPPGDTQYF.

CDR3 protein: CASSPSTSGPYNEQFF. The CDR3 nucleotides are TGTGCCAGCAGCCCCTCAACTAGCGGACCCTACAATGAGCAGTTCTTC. The V and J genes are TRBV7-3 and TRBJ2-1; 8 bases line up with TRBD2. Unmatched junction bases numbered 8, after V lost 5 bases and J lost 2 bases. The germline V gene encodes CDR1 SGHTA and CDR2 FQGTGA. The CDR3 loop spans 16 amino acids.

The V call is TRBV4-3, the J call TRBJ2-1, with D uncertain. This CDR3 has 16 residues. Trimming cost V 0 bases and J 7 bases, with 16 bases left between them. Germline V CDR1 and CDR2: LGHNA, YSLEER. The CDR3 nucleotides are TGCGCCAGCAGCCAAGAACAGATCATTTTAAGAAATGAGCAGTTCTTC. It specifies CASSQEQIILRNEQFF.

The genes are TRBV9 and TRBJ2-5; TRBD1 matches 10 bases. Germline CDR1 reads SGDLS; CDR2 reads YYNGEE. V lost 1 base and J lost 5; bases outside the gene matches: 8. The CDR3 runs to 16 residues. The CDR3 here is CASSVRSTGGLETQYF. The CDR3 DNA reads TGTGCCAGCAGCGTACGGTCGACAGGGGGCTTGGAGACCCAGTACTTC.

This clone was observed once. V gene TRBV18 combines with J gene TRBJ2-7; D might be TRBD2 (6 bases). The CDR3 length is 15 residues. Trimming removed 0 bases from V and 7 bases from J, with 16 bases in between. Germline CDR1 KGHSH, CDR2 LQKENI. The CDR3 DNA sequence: TGTGCCAGCTCACCACCTAGCGGCACCCTGGGGGAGCAGTACTTC. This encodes CASSPPSGTLGEQYF.

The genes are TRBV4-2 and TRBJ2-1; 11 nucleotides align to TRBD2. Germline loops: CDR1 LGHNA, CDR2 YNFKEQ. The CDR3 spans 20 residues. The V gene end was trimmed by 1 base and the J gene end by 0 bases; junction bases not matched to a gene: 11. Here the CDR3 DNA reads TGTGCCAGCAGCCAAGGCGCCGGGACTAGCGGTTTTACCTCCTACAATGAGCAGTTCTTC. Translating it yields CASSQGAGTSGFTSYNEQFF.

In nucleotides, the CDR3 is TGTGCCACCAGCGGAAGGGGAAAGGGCTCTGGGGCCAACGTCCTGACTTTC. This translates into CATSGRGKGSGANVLTF. V gene TRBV15 combines with J gene TRBJ2-6; tentatively, D is TRBD1 (5 bases). The CDR3 loop spans 17 amino acids. Germline CDR1 LNHNV, CDR2 YYDKDF (reference sequence). V lost 5 bases to trimming and J lost 0 bases, with 14 bases between them.

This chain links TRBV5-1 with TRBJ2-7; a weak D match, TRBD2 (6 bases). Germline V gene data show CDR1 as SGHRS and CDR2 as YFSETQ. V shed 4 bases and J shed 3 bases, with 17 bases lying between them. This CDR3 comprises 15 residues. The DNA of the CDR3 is TGCGCCAGCAGCCCTACGGGGGTAGTAGACTACGAGCAGTACTTC. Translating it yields CASSPTGVVDYEQYF. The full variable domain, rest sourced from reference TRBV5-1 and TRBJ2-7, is KAGVTQTPRYLIKTRGQQVTLSCSPISGHRSVSWYQQTPGQGLQFLFEYFSETQRNKGNFPGRFSGRQFSNSRSEMNVSTLELGDSALYLCASSPTGVVDYEQYFGPGTRLTVT.

The CDR3 loop is CASSQGQGEAFF. The CDR3 coding sequence is TGTGCCAGCAGCCAAGGACAGGGGGAAGCTTTCTTT. The rearrangement links TRBV3-1 (or the pseudogene TRBV3-2) to TRBJ1-1, with 8 nucleotides matching TRBD1. Trimming at V came to 1 base and at J to 8 bases, leaving 0 bases not matched to a gene. This CDR3 is 12 amino acids long. Germline V gene sequence: CDR1 LGHDT, CDR2 YNNKEL (reference sequence).

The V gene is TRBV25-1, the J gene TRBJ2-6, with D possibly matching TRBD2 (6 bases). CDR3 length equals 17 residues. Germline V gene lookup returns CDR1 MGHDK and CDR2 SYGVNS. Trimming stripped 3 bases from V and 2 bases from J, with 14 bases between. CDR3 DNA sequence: TGTGCCAGCAGTGACCCCGGATGGGGGGCTGGGGCCAACGTCCTGACTTTC. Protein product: CASSDPGWGAGANVLTF.

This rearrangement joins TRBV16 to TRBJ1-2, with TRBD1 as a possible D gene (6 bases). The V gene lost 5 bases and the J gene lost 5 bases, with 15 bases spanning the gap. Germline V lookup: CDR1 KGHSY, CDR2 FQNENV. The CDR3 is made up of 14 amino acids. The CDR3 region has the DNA TGTGCCAGCAGCTATAGAGACAGGACATATGGCTACACCTTC. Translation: CASSYRDRTYGYTF.

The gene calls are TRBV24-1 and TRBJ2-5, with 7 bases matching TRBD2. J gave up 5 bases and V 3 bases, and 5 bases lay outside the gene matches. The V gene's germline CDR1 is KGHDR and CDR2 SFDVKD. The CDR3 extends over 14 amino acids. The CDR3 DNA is TGTGCCACCAGTGATCCCCGGGGGGTGGAGACCCAGTACTTC. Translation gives CATSDPRGVETQYF.

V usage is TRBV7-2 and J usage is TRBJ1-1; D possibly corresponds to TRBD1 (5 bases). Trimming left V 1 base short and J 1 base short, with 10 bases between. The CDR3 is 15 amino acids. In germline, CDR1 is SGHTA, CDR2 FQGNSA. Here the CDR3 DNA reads TGTGCCAGCAGCTTAGGGACAATGACGAACACTGAAGCTTTCTTT. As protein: CASSLGTMTNTEAFF.

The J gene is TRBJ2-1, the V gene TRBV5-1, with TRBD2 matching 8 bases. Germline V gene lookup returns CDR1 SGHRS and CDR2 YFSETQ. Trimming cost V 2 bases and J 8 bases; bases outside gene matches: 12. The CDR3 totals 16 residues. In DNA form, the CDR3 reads TGCGCCAGCAGCTTCCAACTAGCGGAGTGGGGCTATGAGCAGTTCTTC. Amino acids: CASSFQLAEWGYEQFF.

The chain's CDR3 is CASSDSGRSPGNEQFF. CDR3 coding DNA: TGTGCCAGCAGCGATAGCGGGAGATCCCCCGGCAATGAGCAGTTCTTC. J is TRBJ2-1 and V is TRBV9; TRBD2 agrees at 9 bases. Germline V CDR1 and CDR2: SGDLS, YYNGEE. This CDR3 spans 16 amino acids. The ends lost 3 bases at V and 6 bases at J; junction bases unmatched: 10. The variable domain in full, completed from reference TRBV9 and TRBJ2-1, reads DSGVTQTPKHLITATGQRVTLRCSPRSGDLSVYWYQQSLDQGLQFLIQYYNGEERAKGNILERFSAQQFPDLHSELNLSSLELGDSALYFCASSDSGRSPGNEQFFGPGTRLTVL.

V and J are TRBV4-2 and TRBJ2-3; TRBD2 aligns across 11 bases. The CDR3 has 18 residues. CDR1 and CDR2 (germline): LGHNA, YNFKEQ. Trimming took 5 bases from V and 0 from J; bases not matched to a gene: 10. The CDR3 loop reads CASSGRLAGGKSTDTQYF. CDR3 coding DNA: TGTGCCAGCAGCGGACGTTTAGCGGGGGGGAAGAGCACAGATACGCAGTATTTT.

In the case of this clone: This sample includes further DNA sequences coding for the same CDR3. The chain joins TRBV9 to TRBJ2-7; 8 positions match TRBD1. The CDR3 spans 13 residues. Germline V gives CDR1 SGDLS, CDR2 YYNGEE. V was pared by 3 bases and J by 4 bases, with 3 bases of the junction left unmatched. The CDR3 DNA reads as TGTGCCAGCAGCGCCCAGGGGGCGTACGAGCAGTACTTC. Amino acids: CASSAQGAYEQYF.

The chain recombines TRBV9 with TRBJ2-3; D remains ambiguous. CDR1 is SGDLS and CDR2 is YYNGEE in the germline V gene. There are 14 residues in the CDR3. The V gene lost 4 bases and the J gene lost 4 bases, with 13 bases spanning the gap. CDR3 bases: TGTGCCAGCAGCCCTGGCGGCTACCCAGATACGCAGTATTTT. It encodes CASSPGGYPDTQYF.

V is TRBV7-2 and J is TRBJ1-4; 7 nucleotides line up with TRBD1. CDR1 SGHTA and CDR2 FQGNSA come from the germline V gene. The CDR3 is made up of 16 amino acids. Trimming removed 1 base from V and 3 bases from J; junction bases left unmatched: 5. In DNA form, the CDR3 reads TGTGCCAGCAGCTTAGAAGGGGGCTGGGCTAATGAAAAACTGTTTTTT. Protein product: CASSLEGGWANEKLFF.

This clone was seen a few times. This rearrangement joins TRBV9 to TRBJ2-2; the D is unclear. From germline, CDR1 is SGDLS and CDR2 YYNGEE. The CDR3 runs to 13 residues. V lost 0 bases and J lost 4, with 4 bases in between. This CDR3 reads CASSVVGTGELFF. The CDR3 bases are TGTGCCAGCAGCGTAGTCGGCACCGGGGAGCTGTTTTTT.

The CDR3, as DNA: TGTGCCAGCTCACCCCCAGGTAGCGGGACCACAGATACGCAGTATTTT. Encoded protein: CASSPPGSGTTDTQYF. The rearrangement links TRBV18 to TRBJ2-3, with TRBD2 matching 8 bases. V lost 3 bases, J lost 2 bases, and 7 bases stayed unmatched. Germline CDR1 reads KGHSH; CDR2 reads LQKENI. The CDR3 loop spans 16 amino acids.

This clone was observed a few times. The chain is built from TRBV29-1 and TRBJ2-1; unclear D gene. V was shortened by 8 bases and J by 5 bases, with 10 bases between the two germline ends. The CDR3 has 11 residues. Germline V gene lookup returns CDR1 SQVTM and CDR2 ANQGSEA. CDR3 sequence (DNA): TGCAGCACACCAGTCAACAATGAGCAGTTCTTC. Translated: CSTPVNNEQFF.

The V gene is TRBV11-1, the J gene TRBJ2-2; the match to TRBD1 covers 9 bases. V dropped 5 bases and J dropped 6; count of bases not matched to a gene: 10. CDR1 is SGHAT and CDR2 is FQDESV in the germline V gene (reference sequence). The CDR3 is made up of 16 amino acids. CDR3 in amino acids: CASSADPGQGSGELFF. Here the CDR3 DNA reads TGTGCCAGCAGCGCTGACCCGGGACAGGGCTCCGGGGAGCTGTTTTTT.

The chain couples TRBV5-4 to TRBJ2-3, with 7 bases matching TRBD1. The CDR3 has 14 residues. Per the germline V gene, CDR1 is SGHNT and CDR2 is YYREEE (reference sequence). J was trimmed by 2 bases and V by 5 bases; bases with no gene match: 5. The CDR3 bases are TGTGCCAGCAGAAGGGACAGCAACACAGATACGCAGTATTTT. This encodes CASRRDSNTDTQYF.

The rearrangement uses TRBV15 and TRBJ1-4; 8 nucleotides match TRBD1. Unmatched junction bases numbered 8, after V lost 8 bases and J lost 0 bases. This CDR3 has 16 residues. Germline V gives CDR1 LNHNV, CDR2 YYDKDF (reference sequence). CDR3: CATHDRGGPTNEKLFF. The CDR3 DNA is TGTGCCACCCACGACAGGGGCGGACCAACTAATGAAAAACTGTTTTTT.